The 29 T cell receptor beta chains given below trace back to one sample, sequenced in a study of a mutant IDH1 vaccine in newly diagnosed glioma. The antigens these receptors bind are not known. Time point specified: week 11, during vaccination. A 20-mer mutant IDH1 peptide at 300 ug was injected subcutaneously with topical imiquimod. Profiling relied on immunoSEQ multiplex PCR, and the TCRdb table lists in-frame clones only, not all of them. The sample consists of 50,000 to 60,000 clones, over 75% of them appearing once. The starting material was PBMCs, obtained from a glioma patient whose treatment included an IDH1 peptide vaccine. The receptors were sampled from a man aged 50 to 60 with glioma.

V gene TRBV5-6 combines with J gene TRBJ1-2; D gene uncertain. Trimming pared 5 bases from V and 0 bases from J, leaving 11 bases between. The CDR3 is made up of 14 amino acids. Germline V gene data show CDR1 as SGHDT and CDR2 as YYEEEE. CDR3 in amino acids: CASRVRVANYGYTF. CDR3 bases: TGTGCCAGCAGGGTGAGGGTAGCTAACTATGGCTACACCTTC.

This chain joins TRBV7-6 and TRBJ2-7; a possible D gene is TRBD1 (6 bases). Germline CDR1 SGHVS, CDR2 FNYEAQ. The CDR3 is made up of 14 amino acids. V was clipped by 5 bases and J by 3 bases, with 14 bases between them. The CDR3 loop is CASSPRGTDYEQYF. The CDR3 DNA follows: TGTGCCAGCAGCCCGAGGGGGACGGACTACGAGCAGTACTTC. Drawing the rest from reference TRBV7-6 and TRBJ2-7, the complete variable domain is GAGVSQSPRYKVTKRGQDVALRCDPISGHVSLYWYRQALGQGPEFLTYFNYEAQQDKSGLPNDRFSAERPEGSISTLTIQRTEQRDSAMYRCASSPRGTDYEQYFGPGTRLTVT.

The rearrangement joins TRBV7-3 to TRBJ2-3; 10 bases fit TRBD1. Germline-derived CDR1 and CDR2 are SGHTA and FQGTGA. With V trimmed by 6 bases and J by 3 bases, 9 bases remained unmatched. The CDR3 covers 16 residues. The CDR3 DNA is TGTGCCAGCAGTTCCAGTCCGGGACAGGGGACAGATACGCAGTATTTT. Encoded protein: CASSSSPGQGTDTQYF. Full variable domain (missing parts from reference TRBV7-3 and TRBJ2-3): GAGVSQTPSNKVTEKGKYVELRCDPISGHTALYWYRQSLGQGPEFLIYFQGTGAADDSGLPNDRFFAVRPEGSVSTLKIQRTERGDSAVYLCASSSSPGQGTDTQYFGPGTRLTVL.

The chain is built from TRBV2 and TRBJ2-7; 7 bases map to TRBD1. J was trimmed by 5 bases and V by 6 bases; bases with no gene match: 16. Germline V lookup: CDR1 SNHLY, CDR2 FYNNEI. This CDR3 is built from 16 residues. CDR3 sequence reads: CASRETQGSIFHEQYF. In DNA, the CDR3 is TGTGCCAGCAGGGAAACACAGGGGAGTATTTTCCACGAGCAGTACTTC.

This rearrangement joins TRBV5-4 to TRBJ2-1; TRBD1 or TRBD2 may be the D gene (5 bases each). V lost 0 bases to trimming and J lost 4 bases, with 20 bases between them. Germline loops: CDR1 SGHNT, CDR2 YYREEE (reference sequence). The CDR3 spans 18 residues. The CDR3 region has the DNA TGTGCCAGCAGCTTGGCTCCTACTGACAGTGGCGGGTACAATGAGCAGTTCTTC. Residues: CASSLAPTDSGGYNEQFF.

This chain joins TRBV11-2 and TRBJ2-6; D is ambiguous. Germline V lookup: CDR1 SGHAT, CDR2 FQNNGV. V dropped 1 base and J dropped 2 bases, with 3 bases sitting between them. CDR3 size: 14 residues. The CDR3 DNA sequence: TGTGCCAGCAGCTTAGCAGCTGGGGCCAACGTCCTGACTTTC. It is translated as CASSLAAGANVLTF.

The J gene is TRBJ2-5, the V gene TRBV28; D perhaps matches TRBD1 (6 bases). Germline V CDR1 and CDR2: MDHEN, SYDVKM. The CDR3 extends over 15 amino acids. Trimming took 3 bases from V and 2 from J, leaving 13 bases between them. The DNA for the CDR3 is TGTGCCAGCAGTTTTGGGGGCGGCACACAAGAGACCCAGTACTTC. Translated: CASSFGGGTQETQYF.

This chain joins TRBV5-6 and TRBJ2-2, with D unresolved. The CDR3 runs 12 residues. V dropped 2 bases and J dropped 8 bases, with 7 bases sitting between them. Germline V gives CDR1 SGHDT, CDR2 YYEEEE. CDR3 residues: CASSFAVGELFF. CDR3 coding DNA: TGTGCCAGCAGCTTTGCGGTGGGGGAGCTGTTTTTT.

The chain carries TRBV30 and TRBJ1-2; D gene uncertain. This CDR3 spans 14 amino acids. The germline V gene encodes CDR1 GTSNPN and CDR2 SVGIG (reference sequence). The V end lost 1 base, the J end lost 4 bases, and 13 bases lay between the germline ends. As DNA, the CDR3 is TGTGCCTGGAGTGAGGAGGGTTGGAGCTATGGCTACACCTTC. This translates into CAWSEEGWSYGYTF.

The rearrangement joins TRBV28 to TRBJ2-7, with a weak D call TRBD2 (6 bases). The CDR3 loop spans 14 amino acids. Per germline, CDR1 MDHEN and CDR2 SYDVKM. Trimming pared 6 bases from V and 3 bases from J, leaving 15 bases between. The CDR3 region has the DNA TGTGCCAGCAGCCCACATCAGGGAGGCTACGAGCAGTACTTC. Translated, it gives CASSPHQGGYEQYF.

This clone has just one count. The J gene is TRBJ2-7, the V gene TRBV27; 7 positions match TRBD1. Germline CDR1 MNHEY, CDR2 SMNVEV (reference sequence). Trimming at V came to 3 bases and at J to 12 bases, leaving 5 bases not matched to a gene. This CDR3 comprises 11 residues. The CDR3 region is CASSFSGQVYF. The DNA for the CDR3 is TGTGCCAGCAGTTTTTCCGGACAGGTGTACTTC.

The CDR3 reads CASRGGNTIYF. In DNA form, the CDR3 reads TGTGCCAGCAGGGGTGGAAACACCATATATTTT. V is TRBV27 and J is TRBJ1-3; D not certain. Trimming cost V 6 bases and J 3 bases, with 3 bases left between them. The CDR3 sequence is 11 residues long. Germline-derived CDR1 and CDR2 are MNHEY and SMNVEV (reference sequence).

The V and J genes are TRBV6-5 and TRBJ2-1; D call uncertain. Germline lookup yields CDR1 MNHEY and CDR2 SVGAGI. The CDR3 has 14 residues. V lost 8 bases, J lost 6 bases, and 17 bases lay in between. CDR3 amino acids: CASFKGSGLNEQFF. CDR3 sequence (DNA): TGTGCCAGCTTTAAGGGCAGTGGGCTCAATGAGCAGTTCTTC.

The chain has TRBV19 and TRBJ2-2; 7 bases are shared with TRBD1. J lost 7 bases, V lost 5 bases, and 7 bases had no gene match. Germline assignment: CDR1 LNHDA and CDR2 SQIVND (reference sequence). The CDR3 length is 14 residues. CDR3 amino acids: CASSLTGSHGELFF. CDR3 DNA: TGTGCCAGTAGTTTGACAGGGTCCCACGGGGAGCTGTTTTTT.

The chain has TRBV15 and TRBJ1-3; D remains unclear. This CDR3 is built from 16 residues. The germline CDR1 and CDR2 sequences are LNHNV and YYDKDF (reference sequence). V was shortened by 3 bases and J by 0 bases, with 12 bases between the two germline ends. This CDR3 reads CATSSRADSSGNTIYF. The CDR3 nucleotides are TGTGCCACCAGCAGCCGTGCAGATTCCTCTGGAAACACCATATATTTT. The full variable domain, its missing parts supplied by reference TRBV15 and TRBJ1-3, is DAMVIQNPRYQVTQFGKPVTLSCSQTLNHNVMYWYQQKSSQAPKLLFHYYDKDFNNEADTPDNFQSRRPNTSFCFLDIRSPGLGDTAMYLCATSSRADSSGNTIYFGEGSWLTVV.

The V call is TRBV7-8, the J call TRBJ2-7, with 13 bases aligning to TRBD2. The CDR3 is 16 amino acids. The trim removed 5 bases at V and 1 base at J, leaving 5 bases unmatched. Germline V lookup: CDR1 SGHVS, CDR2 FQNEAQ. The CDR3 is CASSRGTSGESYEQYF. For the CDR3, the DNA is TGTGCCAGCAGCCGCGGGACTAGCGGGGAGTCCTACGAGCAGTACTTC.

This sequence joins TRBV7-2 and TRBJ2-4; TRBD2 matches at 15 bases. V dropped 4 bases and J dropped 7; count of bases not matched to a gene: 8. Germline V gene sequence: CDR1 SGHTA, CDR2 FQGNSA. The CDR3 spans 17 residues. The CDR3 nucleotides are TGTGCCAGCAGCTCCCGGACTAGCGGGGGGGTCGGGAACATTCAGTACTTC. This translates into CASSSRTSGGVGNIQYF.

The chain links TRBV27 to TRBJ2-7; no firm D call. V lost 5 bases to trimming and J lost 7 bases, with 27 bases between them. This CDR3 comprises 17 residues. From germline, CDR1 is MNHEY and CDR2 SMNVEV (reference sequence). This chain's CDR3 is CASSPPKSWSDSWEQYF. The CDR3 region has the DNA TGTGCCAGCAGTCCCCCTAAATCCTGGTCAGATTCTTGGGAGCAGTACTTC.

V is TRBV5-4 and J is TRBJ2-3; tentative D call: TRBD1 (6 bases). The CDR3 is made up of 16 amino acids. V lost 0 bases and J lost 0, with 11 bases in between. Germline CDR1 reads SGHNT; CDR2 reads YYREEE (reference sequence). Written as DNA, the CDR3 is TGTGCCAGCAGCTTGGGAAAGGACAGAAGCACAGATACGCAGTATTTT. Encoded protein: CASSLGKDRSTDTQYF.

The rearrangement joins TRBV29-1 to TRBJ2-7; TRBD1 or TRBD2 may be the D gene (5 bases each). The germline V and J ends were trimmed by 6 bases and 0 bases, with 18 bases remaining between them. CDR3 length equals 15 residues. The germline V gene encodes CDR1 SQVTM and CDR2 ANQGSEA. CDR3 residues: CSVLKLRDRSYEQYF. DNA for the CDR3: TGCAGCGTCCTGAAACTCCGGGACCGCTCCTACGAGCAGTACTTC.

The rearrangement uses TRBV5-1 and TRBJ1-6; 7 bases align to TRBD1. This CDR3 region has 15 residues. The V segment lost 0 bases and the J segment 7 bases; nucleotides outside the gene matches: 4. The germline V gene has CDR1 SGHRS and CDR2 YFSETQ. CDR3 in amino acids: CASSLAAQGNSPLHF. The DNA for the CDR3 is TGCGCCAGCAGCTTGGCCGCACAGGGGAATTCACCCCTCCACTTT. The full variable domain, its missing parts supplied by reference TRBV5-1 and TRBJ1-6, is KAGVTQTPRYLIKTRGQQVTLSCSPISGHRSVSWYQQTPGQGLQFLFEYFSETQRNKGNFPGRFSGRQFSNSRSEMNVSTLELGDSALYLCASSLAAQGNSPLHFGNGTRLTVT.

The chain carries TRBV5-4 and TRBJ2-1; TRBD1 aligns across 9 bases. The V and J ends lost 1 base and 8 bases, in that order; junction bases with no gene match: 1. From germline, CDR1 is SGHNT and CDR2 YYREEE (reference sequence). The CDR3 covers 13 residues. The CDR3, as DNA: TGTGCCAGCAGCTTGACAGGGGGCGATGAGCAGTTCTTC. This translates into CASSLTGGDEQFF. The full variable domain, rest sourced from reference TRBV5-4 and TRBJ2-1, is ETGVTQSPTHLIKTRGQQVTLRCSSQSGHNTVSWYQQALGQGPQFIFQYYREEENGRGNFPPRFSGLQFPNYSSELNVNALELDDSALYLCASSLTGGDEQFFGPGTRLTVL.

The chain employs TRBV5-6 and TRBJ1-1; D not resolved. Germline V gives CDR1 SGHDT, CDR2 YYEEEE. This CDR3 spans 13 amino acids. V was pared by 0 bases and J by 1 base, with 4 bases between. Here the CDR3 DNA reads TGTGCCAGCAGCTTGGCGGGGAACACTGAAGCTTTCTTT. Amino acid sequence: CASSLAGNTEAFF.

The chain joins TRBV19 to TRBJ1-1, with D possibly matching TRBD1 (5 bases). V was clipped by 11 bases and J by 5 bases, with 24 bases between them. CDR1 is LNHDA, CDR2 SQIVND, per germline (reference sequence). CDR3 length: 15 residues. Here the CDR3 reads CASEDTGAGWTEAFF. CDR3 in DNA: TGTGCCTCCGAAGATACAGGCGCCGGCTGGACTGAAGCTTTCTTT.

The rearrangement uses TRBV20-1 and TRBJ1-2; D ambiguous. The germline V gene encodes CDR1 DFQATT and CDR2 SNEGSKA (reference sequence). The germline V and J ends were trimmed by 7 bases and 5 bases, with 11 bases remaining between them. This CDR3 has 11 residues. The CDR3: CSVTVPYGYTF. CDR3 nucleotides: TGCAGTGTCACAGTCCCGTATGGCTACACCTTC.

The chain recombines TRBV6-4 with TRBJ1-4, with D unresolved. Trimming removed 4 bases from V and 0 bases from J, with 9 bases in between. There are 15 residues in the CDR3. Germline-derived CDR1 and CDR2 are MRHNA and SNTAGT. CDR3 DNA sequence: TGTGCCAGCAGTGTTTCGCCTGCAACTAATGAAAAACTGTTTTTT. Protein: CASSVSPATNEKLFF.

The chain employs TRBV4-3 and TRBJ1-4, with TRBD1 matching over 7 bases. CDR3 size: 17 residues. V shed 1 base, J shed 4 bases, and the junction held 9 bases outside the gene matches. The germline V gene encodes CDR1 LGHNA and CDR2 YSLEER. The CDR3 DNA reads TGCGCCAGCAGCCAAGCTCCTCAGGGGGGGGGTAATGAAAAACTGTTTTTT. The encoded protein is CASSQAPQGGGNEKLFF.

V and J are TRBV7-9 and TRBJ2-1; D uncertain. This CDR3 is 16 amino acids long. Deletions cut 3 bases from V and 0 bases from J, with 12 bases between. CDR1 SEHNR and CDR2 FQNEAQ come from the germline V gene (reference sequence). The CDR3 DNA reads as TGTGCCAGCAGCTTGAAGGCGGATTCCTCCTACAATGAGCAGTTCTTC. Residues: CASSLKADSSYNEQFF.

This clone was seen only once. V is TRBV19 and J is TRBJ2-7; 10 bases agree with TRBD2. This CDR3 spans 15 amino acids. V lost 3 bases and J lost 2; bases outside the gene matches: 4. CDR1 is LNHDA, CDR2 SQIVND, per germline (reference sequence). The CDR3: CASSMSSGGPYEQYF. For the CDR3, the DNA is TGTGCCAGTAGTATGTCTAGCGGGGGACCCTACGAGCAGTACTTC. The complete variable domain, with remaining parts taken from reference TRBV19 and TRBJ2-7, reads DGGITQSPKYLFRKEGQNVTLSCEQNLNHDAMYWYRQDPGQGLRLIYYSQIVNDFQKGDIAEGYSVSREKKESFPLTVTSAQKNPTAFYLCASSMSSGGPYEQYFGPGTRLTVT.